These T cell receptor beta chains were read from a single sample in a study of vaccination and CD4 T cells after COVID-19. TCRdb re-called the PCR reads with MiXCR, one entry per CDR3 protein. The sample shows a few thousand distinct CDR3 sequences, about 20% of them seen only once. No antigen has been assigned to these receptors. The sequenced sample was CD4+ T cells from blood, cultured in vitro. The receptor set was obtained from a human donor who had recovered from COVID-19. Both conserved end residues are part of each CDR3. Each record gives: CDR3 length, D gene, V gene, J gene, CDR3 protein. D genes are given only for firm matches.

>14|.|TRBV3-1|TRBJ2-7
CASSGGGGSYEQYF
>17|TRBD2|TRBV7-2|TRBJ2-3
CASSFPGLAGDTDTQYF
>14|.|TRBV6-1|TRBJ2-1
CASRRRSEYNEQFF
>16|.|TRBV9|TRBJ2-3
CASTRREGAFADTQYF
>13|TRBD1|TRBV5-6|TRBJ2-7
CASIGTATYEQYF
>15|.|TRBV2|TRBJ1-1
CASSEAGPTNTEAFF
>14|TRBD1|TRBV5-8|TRBJ2-5
CASSPGTAQETQYF
>15|TRBD1|TRBV11-2|TRBJ2-7
CASSLVSGQGYEQYF
>15|TRBD2|TRBV5-6|TRBJ2-5
CASSQLAGGQETQYF
>15|TRBD1|TRBV6-5|TRBJ2-2
CASSSPGGWGGELFF
>15|TRBD1|TRBV30|TRBJ2-2
CAWSADRGNTGELFF
>15|TRBD1|TRBV5-4|TRBJ1-2
CASSLTGRQGYGYTF
>15|.|TRBV11-2|TRBJ2-6
CASSLDGLWANVLTF
>14|.|TRBV18|TRBJ1-1
CASSPGQINTEAFF
>14|TRBD1|TRBV10-3|TRBJ2-5
CAIRPTGYQETQYF
>14|.|TRBV2|TRBJ1-2
CASSGLGGGYGYTF
>11|.|TRBV19|TRBJ1-4
CASSISGKLFF
>15|.|TRBV7-2|TRBJ2-2
CASTPSGGRTGELFF